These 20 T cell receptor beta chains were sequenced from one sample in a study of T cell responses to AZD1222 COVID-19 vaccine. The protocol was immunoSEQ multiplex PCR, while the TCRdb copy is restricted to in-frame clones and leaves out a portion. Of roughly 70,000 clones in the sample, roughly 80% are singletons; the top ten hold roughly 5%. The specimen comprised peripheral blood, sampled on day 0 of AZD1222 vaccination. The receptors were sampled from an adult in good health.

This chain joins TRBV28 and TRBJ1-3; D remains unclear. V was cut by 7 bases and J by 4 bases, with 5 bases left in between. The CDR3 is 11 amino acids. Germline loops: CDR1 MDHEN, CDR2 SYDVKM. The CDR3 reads CASNHGNTIYF. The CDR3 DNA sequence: TGTGCCAGCAATCACGGAAACACCATATATTTT.

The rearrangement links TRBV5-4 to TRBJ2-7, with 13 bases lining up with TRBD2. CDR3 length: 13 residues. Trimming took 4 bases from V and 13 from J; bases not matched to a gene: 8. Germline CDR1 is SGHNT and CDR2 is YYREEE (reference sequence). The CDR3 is CASSVPGLAGLYF. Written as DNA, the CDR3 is TGTGCCAGCAGCGTCCCGGGACTAGCGGGACTATACTTC.

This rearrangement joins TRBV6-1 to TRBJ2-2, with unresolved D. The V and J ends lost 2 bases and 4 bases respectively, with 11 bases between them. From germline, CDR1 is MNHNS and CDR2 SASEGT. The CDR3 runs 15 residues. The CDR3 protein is CASSESEWLTGELFF. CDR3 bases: TGTGCCAGCAGTGAATCGGAGTGGCTCACCGGGGAGCTGTTTTTT.

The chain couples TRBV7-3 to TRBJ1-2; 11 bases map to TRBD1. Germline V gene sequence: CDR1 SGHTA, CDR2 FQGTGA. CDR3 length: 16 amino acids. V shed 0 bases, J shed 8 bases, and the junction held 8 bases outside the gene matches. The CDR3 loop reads CASSLTPRTGGGGYTF. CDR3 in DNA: TGTGCCAGCAGCTTAACGCCTCGGACAGGGGGCGGCGGCTACACCTTC.

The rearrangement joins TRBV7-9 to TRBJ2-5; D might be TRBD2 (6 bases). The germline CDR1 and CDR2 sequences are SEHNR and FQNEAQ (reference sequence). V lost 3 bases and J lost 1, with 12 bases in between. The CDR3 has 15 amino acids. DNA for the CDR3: TGTGCCAGCAGCTTGGGAGTAGCGGTCCAAGAGACCCAGTACTTC. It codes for CASSLGVAVQETQYF.

CDR3 in amino acids: CASSLQGLENTEAFF. CDR3 nucleotides: TGCGCCAGCAGCTTACAGGGGCTGGAGAACACTGAAGCTTTCTTT. The V gene is TRBV5-1, the J gene TRBJ1-1; 7 nucleotides match TRBD1. The CDR3 has 15 amino acids. The ends lost 2 bases at V and 1 base at J; junction bases unmatched: 5. Germline CDR1 and CDR2: SGHRS and YFSETQ.

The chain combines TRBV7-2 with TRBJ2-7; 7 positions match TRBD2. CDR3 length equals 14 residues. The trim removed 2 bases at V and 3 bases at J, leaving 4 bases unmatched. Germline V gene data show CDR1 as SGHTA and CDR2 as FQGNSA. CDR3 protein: CASSLSGGNYEQYF. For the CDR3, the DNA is TGTGCCAGCAGCTTATCGGGGGGTAACTACGAGCAGTACTTC.

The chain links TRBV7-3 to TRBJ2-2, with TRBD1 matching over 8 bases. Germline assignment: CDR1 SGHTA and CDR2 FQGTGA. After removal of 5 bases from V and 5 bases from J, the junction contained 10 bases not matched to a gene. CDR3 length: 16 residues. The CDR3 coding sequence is TGTGCCAGCAGCACCTCGGGACAGGTCTTAACCGGGGAGCTGTTTTTT. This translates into CASSTSGQVLTGELFF.

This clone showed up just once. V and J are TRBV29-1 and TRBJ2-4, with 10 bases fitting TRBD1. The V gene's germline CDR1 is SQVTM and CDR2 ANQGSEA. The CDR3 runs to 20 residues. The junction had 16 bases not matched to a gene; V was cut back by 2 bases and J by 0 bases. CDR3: CSVEKGWDRGHLLAKNIQYF. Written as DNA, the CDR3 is TGCAGCGTTGAAAAGGGGTGGGACAGGGGTCATCTCTTAGCCAAAAACATTCAGTACTTC.

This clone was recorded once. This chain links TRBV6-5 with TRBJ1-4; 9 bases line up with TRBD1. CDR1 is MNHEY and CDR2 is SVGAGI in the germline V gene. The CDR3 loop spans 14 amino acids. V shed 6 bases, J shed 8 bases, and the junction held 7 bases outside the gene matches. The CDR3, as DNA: TGTGCCAGCAGCGTGGACAGGGGAAGGGAAAAACTGTTTTTT. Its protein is CASSVDRGREKLFF.

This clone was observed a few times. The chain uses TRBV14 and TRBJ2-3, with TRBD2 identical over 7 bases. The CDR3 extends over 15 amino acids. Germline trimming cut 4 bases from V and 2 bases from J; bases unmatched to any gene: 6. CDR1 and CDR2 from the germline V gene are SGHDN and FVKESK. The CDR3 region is CASSLVSGVTDTQYF. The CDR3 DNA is TGTGCCAGCAGCCTCGTCAGCGGGGTCACAGATACGCAGTATTTT.

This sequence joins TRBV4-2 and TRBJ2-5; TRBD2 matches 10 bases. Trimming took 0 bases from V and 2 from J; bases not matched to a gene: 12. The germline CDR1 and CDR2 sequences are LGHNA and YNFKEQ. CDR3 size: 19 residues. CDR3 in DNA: TGTGCCAGCAGCCAAGATTTGGCTAGCGGGGGCCTAGCTCAAGAGACCCAGTACTTC. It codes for CASSQDLASGGLAQETQYF.

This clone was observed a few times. The CDR3 nucleotides read TGTGCCAGCAGTTATGCGGCTGATAACTATGGCTACACCTTC. It yields the protein CASSYAADNYGYTF. V gene TRBV6-5 combines with J gene TRBJ1-2; no clear D. Per the germline V gene, CDR1 is MNHEY and CDR2 is SVGAGI. V lost 3 bases to trimming and J lost 1 base, with 9 bases between them. The CDR3 runs to 14 residues.

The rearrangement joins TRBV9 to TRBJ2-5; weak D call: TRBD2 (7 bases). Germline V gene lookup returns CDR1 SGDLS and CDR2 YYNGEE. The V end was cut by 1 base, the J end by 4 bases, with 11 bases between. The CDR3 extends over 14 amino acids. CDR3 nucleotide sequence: TGTGCCAGCAGCGTAACAGGGAGGGGAGAGACCCAGTACTTC. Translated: CASSVTGRGETQYF.

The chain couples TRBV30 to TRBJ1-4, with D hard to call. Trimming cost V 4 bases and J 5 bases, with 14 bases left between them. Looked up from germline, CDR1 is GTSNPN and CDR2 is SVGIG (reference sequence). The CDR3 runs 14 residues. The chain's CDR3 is CAWTGGLYNEKLFF. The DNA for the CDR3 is TGTGCCTGGACAGGAGGCCTTTACAATGAAAAACTGTTTTTT.

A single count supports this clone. CDR3 sequence: CASNRGQYTYNSPLHF. CDR3 DNA sequence: TGTGCCAGCAACAGGGGGCAATATACCTATAATTCACCCCTCCACTTT. V is TRBV3-1 (or the pseudogene TRBV3-2) and J is TRBJ1-6, with 9 bases fitting TRBD1. The CDR3 has 16 residues. The V gene end was trimmed by 7 bases and the J gene end by 2 bases; junction bases not matched to a gene: 6. Germline assignment: CDR1 LGHDT and CDR2 YNNKEL (reference sequence).

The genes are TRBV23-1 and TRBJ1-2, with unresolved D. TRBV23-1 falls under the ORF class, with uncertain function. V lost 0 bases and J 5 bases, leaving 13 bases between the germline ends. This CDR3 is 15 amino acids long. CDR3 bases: TGCGCCAGCAGTCAATCGCACACCAAGAGGTATGGCTACACCTTC. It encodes CASSQSHTKRYGYTF.

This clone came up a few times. The CDR3 protein is CASSTTTSGAAAQETQYF. CDR3 nucleotide sequence: TGTGCCAGTAGTACTACGACTAGCGGGGCGGCCGCTCAAGAGACCCAGTACTTC. The chain recombines TRBV19 with TRBJ2-5; 11 nucleotides match TRBD2. CDR3 length: 18 amino acids. With 4 bases clipped from V and 2 bases from J, the junction kept 12 bases outside the gene matches. Germline V gene sequence: CDR1 LNHDA, CDR2 SQIVND (reference sequence).

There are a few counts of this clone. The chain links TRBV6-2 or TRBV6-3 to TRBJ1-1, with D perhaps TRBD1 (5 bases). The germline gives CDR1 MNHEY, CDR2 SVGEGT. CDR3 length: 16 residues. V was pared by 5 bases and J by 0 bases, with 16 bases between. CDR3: CASSRWDGFMNTEAFF. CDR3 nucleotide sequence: TGTGCCAGCAGTCGTTGGGACGGGTTTATGAACACTGAAGCTTTCTTT.

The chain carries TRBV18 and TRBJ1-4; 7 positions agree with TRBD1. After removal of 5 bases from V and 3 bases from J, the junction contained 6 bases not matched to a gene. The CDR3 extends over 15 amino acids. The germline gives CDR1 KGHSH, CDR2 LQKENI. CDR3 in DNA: TGTGCCAGCTCAGAACGGACAGGAGCTAATGAAAAACTGTTTTTT. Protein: CASSERTGANEKLFF.